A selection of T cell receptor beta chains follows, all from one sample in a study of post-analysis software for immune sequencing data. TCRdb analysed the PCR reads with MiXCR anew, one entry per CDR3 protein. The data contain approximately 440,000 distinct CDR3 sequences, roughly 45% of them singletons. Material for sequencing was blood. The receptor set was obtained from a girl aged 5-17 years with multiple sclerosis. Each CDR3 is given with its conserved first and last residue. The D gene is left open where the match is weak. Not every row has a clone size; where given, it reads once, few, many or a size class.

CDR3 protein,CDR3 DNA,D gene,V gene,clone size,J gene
CASSFRGRYEQYF,TGTGCCAGCAGCTTTCGGGGAAGGTACGAGCAGTACTTC,-,TRBV13,-,TRBJ2-7
CSASPGQTYTDTQYF,TGCAGTGCTAGCCCTGGACAGACATACACAGATACGCAGTATTTT,-,TRBV20-1,-,TRBJ2-3
CASSYPRLGSGRSYEQYF,TGTGCCAGCAGTTACCCTCGTTTGGGGAGCGGGAGGTCCTACGAGCAGTACTTC,TRBD2,TRBV6-5,-,TRBJ2-7
CSVRGVRNTEAFF,TGCAGCGTTCGGGGGGTACGGAACACTGAAGCTTTCTTT,-,TRBV29-1,-,TRBJ1-1
CSVEASYNEQFF,TGCAGCGTTGAAGCCTCCTACAATGAGCAGTTCTTC,-,TRBV29-1,-,TRBJ2-1
CASSSTGTGDSEQYF,TGTGCCAGCAGTTCGACCGGGACAGGGGACAGCGAGCAGTACTTC,TRBD1,TRBV27,-,TRBJ2-7
CVSSYSGTGFNEQFF,TGTGTCAGCAGTTACTCCGGGACAGGGTTCAATGAGCAGTTCTTC,TRBD1,TRBV28,-,TRBJ2-1
CASSGQGFLMNTEAFF,TGTGCCAGCAGTGGACAGGGCTTCCTCATGAACACTGAAGCTTTCTTT,TRBD1,TRBV27,-,TRBJ1-1
CSVDLAGETQYF,TGCAGCGTTGATCTAGCAGGAGAGACCCAGTACTTC,-,TRBV29-1,-,TRBJ2-5
CSAGDRGYGYTF,TGCAGTGCTGGCGACAGGGGCTATGGCTACACCTTC,TRBD1,TRBV20-1,few,TRBJ1-2
CATQPGGIQPQHF,TGTGCCACCCAACCCGGGGGAATTCAGCCCCAGCATTTT,-,TRBV28,few,TRBJ1-5
CASSFIVHEQYF,TGTGCCAGCAGCTTTATCGTCCACGAGCAGTACTTC,-,TRBV7-8,-,TRBJ2-7
CASSLSPGMSEKLFF,TGTGCCAGCAGTTTAAGTCCAGGGATGAGTGAAAAACTGTTTTTT,-,TRBV12-3/TRBV12-4,-,TRBJ1-4
CASSQLIAGDTQYF,TGTGCCAGCAGCCAATTGATAGCAGGAGATACGCAGTATTTT,-,TRBV3-1,-,TRBJ2-3
CASNLPTTTQYF,TGTGCCAGCAATTTACCGACTACTACGCAGTATTTT,-,TRBV6-6,-,TRBJ2-3
CASSLMRTGGGYTF,TGTGCCAGCAGCTTGATGAGGACAGGGGGCGGCTACACCTTC,TRBD1,TRBV7-2,few,TRBJ1-2
CASSLTSGREIYNEQFF,TGTGCCAGCAGCCTGACTAGCGGGAGGGAGATATACAATGAGCAGTTCTTC,TRBD2,TRBV7-8,-,TRBJ2-1
CASSQAQTGAYGYTF,TGCGCCAGCAGCCAAGCTCAGACGGGAGCCTATGGCTACACCTTC,-,TRBV4-1,-,TRBJ1-2
CASRKQGNQPQHF,TGTGCCAGCAGAAAACAGGGTAATCAGCCCCAGCATTTT,-,TRBV12-3/TRBV12-4,-,TRBJ1-5
CASSSGQGHTDTQYF,TGCGCCAGCAGCTCGGGACAGGGACACACAGATACGCAGTATTTT,TRBD1,TRBV5-1,-,TRBJ2-3
CSARTSSTDTQFF,TGCAGTGCTAGAACTTCAAGCACAGATACGCAGTTCTTC,-,TRBV20-1,-,TRBJ2-1
CASAYRGDSQHF,TGTGCCAGCGCTTACCGGGGAGATTCCCAGCATTTT,-,TRBV6-6,-,TRBJ1-5
CASSVTWNTEAFF,TGTGCCAGTTCCGTGACCTGGAACACTGAAGCTTTCTTT,-,TRBV19,-,TRBJ1-1
CSVEARGANSGANVLTF,TGCAGCGTTGAGGCTCGAGGGGCTAACTCTGGGGCCAACGTCCTGACTTTC,-,TRBV29-1,-,TRBJ2-6
CASTRDRGNEQFF,TGTGCCAGCACCAGGGACAGGGGGAATGAGCAGTTCTTC,TRBD1,TRBV6-2/TRBV6-3,few,TRBJ2-1
CSARGRGELNTEAFF,TGCAGTGCTAGAGGCAGGGGAGAATTAAACACTGAAGCTTTCTTT,-,TRBV20-1,-,TRBJ1-1
CASSDSVKYTDTQYF,TGTGCCAGCAGCGATAGTGTTAAGTATACAGATACGCAGTATTTT,-,TRBV7-9,-,TRBJ2-3
CASSLASGANVLTF,TGCGCCAGCAGCTTGGCCTCTGGGGCCAACGTCCTGACTTTC,-,TRBV5-1,many,TRBJ2-6
CASSPTKFAETQYF,TGTGCCAGCAGCCCGACGAAGTTCGCAGAGACCCAGTACTTC,-,TRBV21-1,-,TRBJ2-5
CASSYPGTGFGKQFF,TGTGCCAGCAGTTATCCCGGGACAGGGTTTGGTAAGCAGTTCTTC,TRBD1,TRBV6-5,few,TRBJ2-1
CASSRINGIEQYF,TGTGCCAGCAGCCGGATTAACGGGATAGAGCAGTACTTC,-,TRBV11-3,medium-sized,TRBJ2-7
CASSLEWGQGHQPQHF,TGTGCCAGCAGCTTAGAATGGGGACAGGGTCATCAGCCCCAGCATTTT,TRBD1,TRBV7-2,-,TRBJ1-5
CASKPSGYQAWFF,TGTGCCAGCAAACCATCAGGATACCAAGCATGGTTCTTC,-,TRBV12-3/TRBV12-4,-,TRBJ2-1
CASSPGTGGNEQFF,TGTGCCAGCAGTCCCGGGACAGGCGGCAATGAGCAGTTCTTC,TRBD1,TRBV4-2,-,TRBJ2-1
CASSDERKNIQYF,TGTGCCAGCAGTGACGAACGGAAAAACATTCAGTACTTC,-,TRBV28,-,TRBJ2-4
CAWKGMNTEAFF,TGTGCCTGGAAAGGGATGAACACTGAAGCTTTCTTT,-,TRBV12-3/TRBV12-4,-,TRBJ1-1
CASRRTSGRLGGETQYF,TGTGCCAGCAGGAGGACTAGCGGGAGGCTGGGAGGAGAGACCCAGTACTTC,TRBD2,TRBV27,-,TRBJ2-5
CASSPGRETQYF,TGTGCCAGCAGTCCAGGGAGGGAGACCCAGTACTTC,-,TRBV6-1,few,TRBJ2-5
CSVEGRRLPKGNEQFF,TGCAGCGTTGAAGGTCGGAGACTCCCCAAAGGAAATGAGCAGTTCTTC,-,TRBV29-1,-,TRBJ2-1
CASSYGHIQETQYF,TGTGCTAGCAGCTACGGACATATACAAGAGACCCAGTACTTC,-,TRBV7-2,-,TRBJ2-5
CASSQSRGRGETQYF,TGCGCCAGCAGCCAGTCCAGGGGGCGGGGAGAGACCCAGTACTTC,TRBD1,TRBV4-3,-,TRBJ2-5
CASSSQVEETQYF,TGCGCCAGCAGCTCACAGGTAGAAGAGACCCAGTACTTC,-,TRBV5-1,-,TRBJ2-5
CSASMGPQETQYF,TGCAGTGCTAGTATGGGACCTCAAGAGACCCAGTACTTC,-,TRBV20-1,-,TRBJ2-5
CASSQDPQDYGYTF,TGTGCCAGCAGCCAAGACCCACAGGACTATGGCTACACCTTC,-,TRBV4-2,-,TRBJ1-2
CASNRPGASGNEQFF,TGTGCCAGCAACCGACCTGGGGCTAGCGGAAATGAGCAGTTCTTC,TRBD2,TRBV6-5,-,TRBJ2-1
CASSLNTGQETQYF,TGTGCCAGCAGCTTGAATACAGGGCAAGAGACCCAGTACTTC,-,TRBV7-2,few,TRBJ2-5
CASGPRQGNTGELFF,TGCGCCAGCGGCCCAAGACAGGGGAACACCGGGGAGCTGTTTTTT,TRBD1,TRBV5-1,-,TRBJ2-2
CSVGRDIVRYGYTF,TGCAGCGTTGGCCGGGACATTGTTCGATATGGCTACACCTTC,-,TRBV29-1,-,TRBJ1-2
CASSLNRAQETQYF,TGTGCCAGCAGCTTAAACAGGGCCCAAGAGACCCAGTACTTC,-,TRBV7-3,-,TRBJ2-5
CASSLEQGFTYEQYF,TGCGCCAGCAGCTTGGAGCAGGGATTTACCTACGAGCAGTACTTC,-,TRBV5-1,-,TRBJ2-7